The next 12 T cell receptor beta chains were all read from a single sample in a study of CD8 T cells in Susac syndrome. Random hexamers were used to reverse transcribe about 0.45 to 1 ug of RNA. Using its own MiXCR run on the immunoSEQ multiplex PCR reads, TCRdb lists one record per CDR3 protein. The sample holds under 80,000 distinct CDR3 sequences, about 94% seen once. The sample taken for sequencing was CD8+ T cells from PBMCs. Receptor source: a human donor with multiple sclerosis.

The chain carries TRBV7-9 and TRBJ2-1, with 14 positions matching TRBD2. This CDR3 is built from 18 residues. The germline V gene encodes CDR1 SEHNR and CDR2 FQNEAQ (reference sequence). V was pared by 5 bases and J by 2 bases, with 8 bases of the junction left unmatched. The CDR3 here is CASSPAGLAGVPYNEQFF. CDR3 DNA sequence: TGTGCCAGCAGCCCGGCGGGACTAGCGGGAGTACCCTACAATGAGCAGTTCTTC.

This chain uses TRBV19 with TRBJ1-2; possibly TRBD1 for D (6 bases). V was pared by 3 bases and J by 6 bases, with 11 bases between. The CDR3 loop spans 13 amino acids. Germline values: CDR1 LNHDA, CDR2 SQIVND (reference sequence). CDR3 protein: CASSMDRRNGYTF. CDR3 in DNA: TGTGCCAGTAGTATGGACAGAAGAAATGGCTACACCTTC.

CDR3 sequence: CASSSAGGYEQYF. The CDR3 DNA reads as TGTGCCAGCAGTTCTGCGGGAGGCTACGAGCAGTACTTC. The chain employs TRBV27 and TRBJ2-7, with 8 bases that match TRBD2. CDR3 length equals 13 residues. V shed 4 bases and J 3 bases; nucleotides not matched to a gene: 2. In germline, CDR1 is MNHEY, CDR2 SMNVEV (reference sequence).

The V call is TRBV15, the J call TRBJ1-2, with D possibly matching TRBD1 (5 bases). Trimming shortened V by 2 bases and J by 0 bases, and 16 bases separated the two germline ends. This CDR3 is built from 17 residues. Per germline, CDR1 LNHNV and CDR2 YYDKDF (reference sequence). CDR3 coding DNA: TGTGCCACCAGCAGACGACAGCGCCTCACTACTAACTATGGCTACACCTTC. Protein: CATSRRQRLTTNYGYTF.

The gene calls are TRBV7-9 and TRBJ2-4; D unresolved. Germline V gene sequence: CDR1 SEHNR, CDR2 FQNEAQ (reference sequence). V was cut by 4 bases and J by 8 bases, with 6 bases left in between. CDR3 size: 11 residues. The CDR3 bases are TGTGCCAGCAGCTCCGGACACATTCAGTACTTC. It yields the protein CASSSGHIQYF.

This chain links TRBV5-1 with TRBJ2-1; D is unresolved. Germline CDR1 is SGHRS and CDR2 is YFSETQ. V was trimmed by 0 bases and J by 4 bases, leaving 5 bases between them. This CDR3 is built from 13 residues. The CDR3 region is CASSLAQYNEQFF. In DNA, the CDR3 is TGCGCCAGCAGCTTGGCCCAATACAATGAGCAGTTCTTC. Looking up the rest from reference TRBV5-1 and TRBJ2-1 gives the full variable domain: KAGVTQTPRYLIKTRGQQVTLSCSPISGHRSVSWYQQTPGQGLQFLFEYFSETQRNKGNFPGRFSGRQFSNSRSEMNVSTLELGDSALYLCASSLAQYNEQFFGPGTRLTVL.

V usage is TRBV29-1 and J usage is TRBJ2-7; TRBD2 might be the D (7 bases). This CDR3 is 12 amino acids long. Trimming took off 7 bases at V and 7 bases at J, with 17 bases between the two ends. Per the germline V gene, CDR1 is SQVTM and CDR2 is ANQGSEA. The CDR3 coding sequence is TGCAGCGGCGGGCCAGGGGAGGGGGAGCAGTACTTC. It codes for CSGGPGEGEQYF.

This chain connects TRBV6-1 to TRBJ2-5; D is possibly TRBD2 (7 bases). Germline values: CDR1 MNHNS, CDR2 SASEGT. V was cut by 6 bases and J by 6 bases, with 23 bases left in between. The length of the CDR3 is 16 residues. This CDR3 reads CASSNTRGLTVKTQYF. The CDR3 DNA sequence: TGTGCCAGCAGCAATACCAGGGGACTAACGGTGAAGACCCAGTACTTC.

The chain recombines TRBV7-6 with TRBJ2-1, with D possibly TRBD1 on 6 matching bases. Looked up from germline, CDR1 is SGHVS and CDR2 is FNYEAQ. The V and J ends lost 3 bases and 4 bases respectively, with 19 bases between them. The CDR3 totals 17 residues. This CDR3 is CASSFVPEGGLYNEQFF. In DNA form, the CDR3 reads TGTGCCAGCAGCTTCGTCCCCGAAGGGGGTCTTTACAATGAGCAGTTCTTC.

The V call is TRBV12-5, the J call TRBJ1-2; D call uncertain. Germline V lookup: CDR1 LGHNT, CDR2 FRNRAP. The CDR3 spans 14 residues. V dropped 2 bases and J dropped 5 bases, with 12 bases sitting between them. Here the CDR3 DNA reads TGTGCTAGTGGTTTGCTAGGAGGGAATTATGGCTACACCTTC. Its translation is CASGLLGGNYGYTF.

This clonotype was recorded only once. The chain is built from TRBV4-3 and TRBJ2-7, with 10 bases matching TRBD1. Germline V CDR1 and CDR2: LGHNA, YSLEER. V gave up 0 bases and J gave up 0 bases; unmatched junction bases: 5. This CDR3 contains 17 residues. The CDR3 loop reads CASSQEGQGVLSYEQYF. The CDR3 DNA reads TGCGCCAGCAGCCAAGAAGGACAGGGGGTCCTCTCCTACGAGCAGTACTTC.

The V and J genes are TRBV3-1 and TRBJ2-3, with 8 bases identical to TRBD2. V was pared by 1 base and J by 2 bases, with 2 bases of the junction left unmatched. CDR1 and CDR2 (germline): LGHDT, YNNKEL (reference sequence). The CDR3 extends over 15 amino acids. DNA of the CDR3: TGTGCCAGCAGCCAAGCGGGAGGGAACACAGATACGCAGTATTTT. Its protein is CASSQAGGNTDTQYF.